This T cell receptor (beta chain) derives from a study of human T cells and chemical hapten exposure. The time point denotes: patch test 1, 2 weeks after DPC sensitization. Sample treatment: therapeutic diphenylcyclopropenone sensitization with weekly scalp DPC. This clonotype turned up a few times. Within the library, unique molecular identifiers were attached to each individual cDNA molecule. TCRdb redid the calling of the RACE reads with MiXCR, one entry per CDR3 protein. The top ten hold roughly 1.5% of the sample, which has around 110,000 distinct CDR3 sequences, around 10% seen once. Sample: whole blood, taken in connection with sensitization to the hapten diphenylcyclopropenone (DPC). The sequence was collected from a woman aged 45 to 65 with alopecia areata. Some clones in this sample may be carry-over from other donors' samples.

In nucleotides, the CDR3 is TGTGCCAGCAGCTTAATGGTTAACACTGAAGCTTTCTTT. It encodes CASSLMVNTEAFF. This chain connects TRBV5-4 to TRBJ1-1; D is undetermined. CDR1 is SGHNT, CDR2 YYREEE, per germline (reference sequence). The ends were cut back, 2 bases at V and 2 bases at J, with 7 bases in the middle. The CDR3 runs 13 residues.